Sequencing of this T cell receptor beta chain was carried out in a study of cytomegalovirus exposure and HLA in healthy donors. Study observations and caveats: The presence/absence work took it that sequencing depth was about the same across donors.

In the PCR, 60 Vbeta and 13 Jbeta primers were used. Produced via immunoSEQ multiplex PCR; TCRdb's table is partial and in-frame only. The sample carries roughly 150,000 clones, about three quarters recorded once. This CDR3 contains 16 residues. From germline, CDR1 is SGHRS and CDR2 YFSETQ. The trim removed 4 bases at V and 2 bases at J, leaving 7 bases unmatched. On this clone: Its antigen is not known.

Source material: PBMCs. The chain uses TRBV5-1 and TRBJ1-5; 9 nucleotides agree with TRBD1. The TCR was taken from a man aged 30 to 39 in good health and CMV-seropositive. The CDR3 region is CASSPGQGGGNQPQHF. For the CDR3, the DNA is TGCGCCAGCAGCCCGGGACAGGGCGGTGGCAATCAGCCCCAGCATTTT.